The sequence of this T cell receptor (beta chain) was determined in a study of regulatory T cells in long-lasting Graves disease. Study at large: Persistent cases were those of Graves' disease that involved over 5 years of antithyroid drugs with positive TSH receptor antibodies. Points from the study as a whole: The study found persistent patients shared more public clonotypes (over 2,500) than new patients (approximately 970). There were preferences for TRBV28, TRBJ1-2 and TRBJ2-5 in persistent disease.

Time point described: persistent/refractory GD, antithyroid drugs over 5 years with positive TRAb. RNA isolated from PBMCs was used to make the TCR library. Looked up from germline, CDR1 is SNHLY and CDR2 is FYNNEI. This CDR3 is built from 14 residues. In building TCR beta libraries, iRepertoire HTBI primers were used together with Arm-PCR of CDR3 regions. Per the original methods: The identification of 62 TRBV and approximately 13 TRBJ segments was made across samples. Each CDR3 protein is one row after TCRdb ran MiXCR on the multiplex PCR reads. The V and J calls come from TCRdb's annotation, not from the publication. The repertoire has more than 650,000 distinct CDR3 sequences, 30% of them found once; the top ten carry under 55%. About this clonotype: Its antigen is as yet unknown. Possible read error: a much larger clone is one base away.

This specimen consisted of peripheral blood mononuclear cells (PBMCs), obtained when the disease was refractory, from a patient treated with antithyroid drugs. The origin of this receptor is a female donor with Graves disease. This chain uses TRBV2 with TRBJ2-1; D not certain. CDR3 bases: TGTGCCAGCAGTGAAGTCGAACTTGTCGATGAGCGGTTCTTC. This codes for CASSEVELVDERFF.